This T cell receptor beta chain derives from a study of blood T cell repertoires in COVID-19. Study background: There were acute and convalescent COVID-19 samples, and they came from the United States, Italy and Spain. T cells, B-cell-depleted T cells, or PBMCs provided the cDNA or gDNA that served as material.

The CDR3 contains 16 residues. V was clipped by 0 bases and J by 0 bases, with 10 bases between them. Germline V lookup: CDR1 SGHRS, CDR2 YFSETQ. Sequencing used immunoSEQ multiplex PCR; TCRdb keeps in-frame clones, though not all of them. The sample includes some 100,000 clones, roughly 90% of them seen just once. The clonotype comes from a man in his sixties with acute or convalescent COVID-19. V and J are TRBV5-1 and TRBJ2-1; a weak D match, TRBD2 (6 bases). The sequencing sample was made of peripheral blood. The CDR3 sequence is CASSLVAGSSYNEQFF. DNA of the CDR3: TGCGCCAGCAGCTTGGTTGCCGGGAGCTCCTACAATGAGCAGTTCTTC. Supplemented by reference TRBV5-1 and TRBJ2-1, the full variable domain reads KAGVTQTPRYLIKTRGQQVTLSCSPISGHRSVSWYQQTPGQGLQFLFEYFSETQRNKGNFPGRFSGRQFSNSRSEMNVSTLELGDSALYLCASSLVAGSSYNEQFFGPGTRLTVL.